The sequence of this T cell receptor beta chain was determined in a study of cytomegalovirus exposure and HLA in healthy donors (dated by TCRdb to the late 2010s). Context from the whole study: An earlier analysis of 587 of the donors reported 276 Gb of sequence data and 95 million to 140 million unique TCR beta sequences obtained from roughly 180 million T cells. Every discovery cohort repertoire had been produced on one sequencing platform. Roughly five DR-DQ haplotypes were treated as single units for association and clustering because of strong linkage in the cohort. Donor age, sex, ethnicity and CMV serostatus were collected together with the repertoire data. Among under 450 genotyped donors of the cohort, an average of around 240,000 unique TCR beta nucleotide sequences were sequenced per donor, roughly 18% of them non-productive. In a later genetic analysis, genome-wide SNP genotypes for about three fifths of the roughly 670 donors were used, and that subset was treated as a discovery cohort. Along with the roughly 670-subject first cohort, a separate validation cohort of 120 different subjects was used. HLA typing covered class I and class II loci at four-digit resolution. High-throughput TCR immunosequencing, statistical association of individual TCRs with disease status, and machine learning were combined to predict cytomegalovirus infection status. The number of typed donors differed by locus: roughly 629-640 for A, B, C, DRB1 and DQB1; approximately 530 for DQA1; 606 for DPA1; and about 470 for DPB1. Approximately 300 gigabases of sequencing data and roughly 81 million unique TCR sequences made up an early release that covered around 640 HLA-typed donors. To decide whether each TCR beta V gene segment behaved as functional or pseudogenic, an earlier analysis of some 580 of the donors relied on high-throughput TCR beta sequencing. Among the roughly 400 genotyped donors, around 79% belonged to the genetic ancestry cluster associated with self-reported Caucasian donors. To study patterns of TCR occurrence, a later analysis re-analyzed previously published TCR beta repertoires from more than 550 donors and added high-resolution HLA genotyping. The study used immunosequencing to profile the T cell repertoires of under 700 subjects and linked those repertoires to cytomegalovirus serostatus. In the later analysis, no new phenotypic data were used to find candidate immune exposures; instead, reliance was placed on TCR beta sequences and their occurrence across donors. The aim of the study was to test whether cataloging public T cell receptors could identify signatures of past pathogen exposure.

V is trimmed back by 1 base and J by 0 bases, and the junction contains 2 bases that no gene match accounts for. According to the germline V gene, CDR1 reads SGHDT and CDR2 reads YYEEEE. Its CDR3 holds 18 amino acids, cysteine through phenylalanine. The retained sequence is limited to the CDR3, 54 bases, with the frame set at the first base. This clone showed up just once. No antigen is known for it. No much larger clone exists at a distance of one base, and base qualities are not known. The receptor library was made with the immunoSEQ multiplex PCR assay. The multiplex PCR relied on a mix of 60 forward primers for TCR Vbeta segments and 13 reverse primers for TCR Jbeta segments. The CDR3 region of rearranged TCR beta genes was amplified from genomic DNA by a multiplex PCR assay. The amplified TCR beta libraries were sequenced on the Illumina HiSeq System as 87-base-pair reads. From the authors' description of their analysis: Across the 640 or so repertoires, a later analysis counted some 80 million unique TCR beta chains, approximately 12 million of which were shared by at least two donors. A nearest-neighbor algorithm error-corrected the raw reads and collapsed the reads into unique sequences, merging closely related sequences to remove PCR and sequencing errors. V, D and J gene segments were assigned by aligning CDR3 sequences to IMGT reference sequences. For a sequence to be retained, at least a six-nucleotide match to both a V gene segment and a J gene segment was required. A rearrangement was called productive if the CDR3 had no stop codons and remained in frame with V and J, and every other rearrangement was called non-productive. CDR3 was defined according to IMGT convention as the region running from the second conserved V-encoded cysteine to the conserved J-encoded phenylalanine. Sequences without an unambiguous match to a single V gene segment were excluded from the earlier analysis of over 500 of the donors. In an earlier analysis of about 590 of the donors, a V segment was called functional when productive rearrangements were above 56.7%, and segregating when the standard deviation between donors exceeded 5%. A statistical classification framework was developed to diagnose cytomegalovirus status using the catalog of TCR beta chain sequences. A later analysis assigned V and J genes by comparing TCR nucleotide sequences with IMGT/GENE-DB human TR gene sequences. Using the TCRdist pipeline, a later analysis assigned CDR3 sequences along with most-parsimonious VDJ recombination scenarios. In a later analysis, every TCR beta chain was defined by the combination of its CDR3 amino acid sequence and its V-gene family, and reads without a unique V-gene family were dropped. A later analysis removed over 500 highly shared, low-generation-probability nucleotide sequences to deal with suspected cross-contamination and a sequencing artifact. A later analysis calculated a clonal expansion index for each public chain from normalized within-repertoire ranks of inferred template counts. In a later analysis, generation probabilities were computed using a VDJ recombination model fitted to out-of-frame rearrangements, and the results were checked against IGoR. A later analysis scored TCR-TCR, TCR-HLA and TCR-CMV co-occurrence with hypergeometric tests, applying a repertoire-size bias correction to TCR pairs. In a later analysis, false discovery rates were estimated by permuting HLA or CMV assignments 20 times. In a later analysis, co-occurring TCRs were grouped using DBSCAN, with TCRdist sequence similarity added in when clustering inside HLA-allele-positive subsets. Repertoires with fewer than 30,000 or more than 120,000 public chains, plus five repertoires with anomalous nucleotide sharing, were excluded from co-occurrence clustering. The table comes from immuneACCESS by way of TCRdb, which keeps in-frame sequences with V and J called. Part of the clones is missing from these tables; in studies checked, under half for an unresolved V gene and the rest for unknown reasons. The D gene and trimming were derived from the DNA, and the V and J assignments and clone size from that table. Recorded for this sample are approximately 190,000 clones; roughly 80% of them occurred a single time. The ten largest clones add up to 3.5% to 4% of the sample.

Broader findings and caveats from the paper: The presence/absence analyses assumed that sequencing depth was roughly uniform across donors, and that assumption may not be true. Most TCR sequences were observed very rarely across donors, whereas some public TCRs were present in many individuals. According to a later genetic analysis, donors in an Asian-associated ancestry cluster had fewer N-insertions in productive TCRs than the approximately 610-donor mean. Correlated functional status among segregating V segments might be attributable to linkage disequilibrium, but an unknown experimental factor could not be ruled out. Cytomegalovirus status was reported to be diagnosed by the classifier with high specificity and sensitivity in both the original and validation cohorts. The authors suggested that the approach could potentially be extended to other disease states and immunological phenotypes. A later analysis found that TCR association rates varied across HLA loci, with DRB1 alleles showing the most associated TCRs and HLA-C alleles the fewest. The only immune exposure information available for the cohort was CMV serostatus. A further reported finding was that TCR beta sequences accurately predicted the HLA-A and HLA-B alleles for most subjects in the first cohort. An earlier analysis of roughly 570 of the donors showed that most TCR beta V segments appeared in productive rearrangements either about 90% or about 30% of the time, which broadly matched IMGT annotations. Specific HLA alleles were associated with about 17,000 TCR beta sequences at a false discovery rate of 0.05 in a later analysis. Approximately 18 rarely observed V segments, including chromosome 9 orphons, were excluded from the earlier analysis of a few hundred of the donors because counts were too low. Assigning TCR associations to individual alleles was difficult when HLA alleles, especially DR and DQ, strongly co-occurred. In a later analysis, HLA-associated TCR beta chains were found to be more clonally expanded and to have lower generation probabilities than equally common non-associated chains. Most CMV-associated TCR beta chains appeared to be HLA-restricted in a later analysis, and the HLA associations seemed to be driven largely by CMV exposure. A cluster of highly shared sequence variants was judged likely to be a technical artifact of the sequencing pipeline. Because HLA typing was unavailable for some donors at each locus, only the typed subset was used in association tests. Three of the identified cytomegalovirus-associated TCR beta chains were confirmed in vitro to be specific for cytomegalovirus antigens. In a later analysis, several top co-occurrence clusters were reported to appear linked to parvovirus B19, influenza, CMV and Epstein-Barr virus. An association between a missense DCLRE1C variant and V-gene and J-gene trimming of TCR beta chains was found in a later genetic analysis and replicated in an independent cohort. Because the 87-base-pair reads could not distinguish some IMGT-functional V segments, including TRBV6-2 and TRBV6-3, those segments were excluded. Only TCR beta chains were sequenced in this cohort, and the absence of alpha or paired-chain data limited detectable features. The study gave a list of under 200 TCR beta chains associated with cytomegalovirus.

The cohort consisted of 666 healthy bone marrow donors. At the time of sampling, all cohort members were nominally healthy, though unrecorded immune exposures were likely present. The donor tested CMV seronegative and was one of the 352 seronegative cohort members. A peripheral blood sample was collected from each donor, and TCR beta sequencing was performed on peripheral blood mononuclear cells. The Qiagen DNeasy Blood Extraction Kit was used to extract genomic DNA from the blood cell samples. The TCR comes from a man between 45 and 60 years old in good health and CMV-seronegative. Here the chain combines TRBV5-6 and TRBJ2-2, and 14 junctional nucleotides match TRBD2. The specimen was PBMCs. The DNA is as follows: TGTGCCAGCAGCTTGAGGACTAGCGGGGGGACGAACACCGGGGAGCTGTTTTTT. The translation is CASSLRTSGGTNTGELFF.